This TCR beta chain was obtained from a study of T-cell reconstitution after alpha-beta-depleted transplantation in children. V shed 5 bases, J shed 7 bases, and the junction held 8 bases outside the gene matches. The CDR3 runs to 15 residues. Unique molecular identifiers were built into the TCRbeta library. From the PCR reads, TCRdb called clonotypes with MiXCR, one entry per CDR3 protein. The sample carries some 530,000 distinct CDR3 sequences, approximately 13% recorded once. The TCR sequence derives from a human donor who donated a stem cell graft to a child with combined immunodeficiency. J is TRBJ2-7 and V is TRBV12-3 or TRBV12-4; 13 nucleotides match TRBD2. This specimen was PBMCs from the stem cell graft donor, taken from the stem cell graft. Here the CDR3 reads CASSTRLAGGREQYF. In nucleotides, the CDR3 is TGTGCCAGCAGTACCAGACTAGCGGGGGGAAGAGAGCAGTACTTC.